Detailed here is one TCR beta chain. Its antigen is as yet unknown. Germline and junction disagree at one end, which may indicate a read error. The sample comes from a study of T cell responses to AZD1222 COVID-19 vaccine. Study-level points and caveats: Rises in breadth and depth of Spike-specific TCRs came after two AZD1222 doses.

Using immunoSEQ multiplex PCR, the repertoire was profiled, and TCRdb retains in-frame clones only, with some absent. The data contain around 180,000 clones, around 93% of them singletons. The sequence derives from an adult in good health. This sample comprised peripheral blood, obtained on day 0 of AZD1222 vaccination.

The CDR3 here is CAISGRGGTEAFF. The CDR3 nucleotides are TGTGCCATCAGCGGACGGGGAGGCACTGAAGCTTTCTTT. The V gene is TRBV15, the J gene TRBJ1-1, with D hard to call. Germline CDR1 and CDR2: LNHNV and YYDKDF (reference sequence). The CDR3 loop spans 13 amino acids.